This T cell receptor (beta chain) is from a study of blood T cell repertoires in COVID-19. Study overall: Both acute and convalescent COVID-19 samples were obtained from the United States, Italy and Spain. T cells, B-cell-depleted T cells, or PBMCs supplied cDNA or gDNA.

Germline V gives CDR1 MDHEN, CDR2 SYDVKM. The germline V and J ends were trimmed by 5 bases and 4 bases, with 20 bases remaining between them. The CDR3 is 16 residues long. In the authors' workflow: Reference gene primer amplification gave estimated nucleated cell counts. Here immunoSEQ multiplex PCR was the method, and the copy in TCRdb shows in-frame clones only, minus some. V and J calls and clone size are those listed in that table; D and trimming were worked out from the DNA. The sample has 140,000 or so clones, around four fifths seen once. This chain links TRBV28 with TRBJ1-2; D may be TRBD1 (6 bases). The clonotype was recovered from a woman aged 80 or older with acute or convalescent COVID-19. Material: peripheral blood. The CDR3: CASSTVRGQGSYGYTF. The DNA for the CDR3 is TGTGCCAGCAGTACAGTAAGGGGACAAGGCTCCTATGGCTACACCTTC.